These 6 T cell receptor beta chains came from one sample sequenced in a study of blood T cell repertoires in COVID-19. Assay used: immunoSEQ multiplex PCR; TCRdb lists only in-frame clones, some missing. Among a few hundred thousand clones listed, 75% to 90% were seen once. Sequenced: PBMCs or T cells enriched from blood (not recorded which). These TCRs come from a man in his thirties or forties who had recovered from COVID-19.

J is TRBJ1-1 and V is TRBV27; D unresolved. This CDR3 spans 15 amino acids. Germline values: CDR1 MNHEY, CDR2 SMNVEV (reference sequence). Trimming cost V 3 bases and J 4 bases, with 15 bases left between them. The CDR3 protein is CASSFWEKVGTEAFF. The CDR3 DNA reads TGTGCCAGCAGTTTTTGGGAGAAGGTAGGCACTGAAGCTTTCTTT.

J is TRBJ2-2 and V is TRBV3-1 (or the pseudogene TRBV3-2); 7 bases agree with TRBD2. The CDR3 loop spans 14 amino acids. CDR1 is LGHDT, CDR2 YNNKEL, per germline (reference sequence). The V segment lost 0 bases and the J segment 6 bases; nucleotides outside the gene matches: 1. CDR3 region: CASSQEGGAGELFF. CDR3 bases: TGTGCCAGCAGCCAAGAGGGAGGGGCCGGGGAGCTGTTTTTT.

The CDR3 sequence is CASRTGTAKGNQPQHF. The CDR3 bases are TGTGCCAGCCGCACCGGGACAGCAAAGGGCAATCAGCCCCAGCATTTT. The chain carries TRBV27 and TRBJ1-5; 7 bases fit TRBD1. With 8 bases clipped from V and 2 bases from J, the junction kept 12 bases outside the gene matches. Germline V gives CDR1 MNHEY, CDR2 SMNVEV (reference sequence). The CDR3 runs 16 residues.

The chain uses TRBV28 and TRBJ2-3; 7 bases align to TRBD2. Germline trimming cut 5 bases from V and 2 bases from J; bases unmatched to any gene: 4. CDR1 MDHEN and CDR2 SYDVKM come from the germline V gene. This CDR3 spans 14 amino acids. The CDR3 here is CASSPREFTDTQYF. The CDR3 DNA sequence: TGTGCCAGCAGTCCGCGGGAGTTCACAGATACGCAGTATTTT.

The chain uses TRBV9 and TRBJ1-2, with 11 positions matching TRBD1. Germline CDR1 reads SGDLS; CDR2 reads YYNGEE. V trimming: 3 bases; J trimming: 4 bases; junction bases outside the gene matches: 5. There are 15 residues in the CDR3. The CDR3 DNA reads TGTGCCAGCAGCGCGGGACAGGGGGGGGTCTATGGCTACACCTTC. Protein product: CASSAGQGGVYGYTF.

In nucleotides, the CDR3 is TGTGCCTGGAGCCGGACTAGCGGGAGGACCACAGATACGCAGTATTTT. Its protein product is CAWSRTSGRTTDTQYF. This chain connects TRBV30 to TRBJ2-3, with TRBD2 matching 14 bases. CDR1 GTSNPN and CDR2 SVGIG come from the germline V gene (reference sequence). CDR3 size: 16 residues. V dropped 3 bases and J dropped 2; count of bases not matched to a gene: 4.